The clone carrying this T cell receptor beta chain has a count of ten or more. Antigen unknown. For TCR beta, libraries came from iRepertoire HTBI primers and Arm-PCR of CDR3 regions. In TCRdb, the multiplex PCR reads were re-called with MiXCR into one record per CDR3 protein. Of over 350,000 distinct CDR3 sequences detected, 15% appear once; the ten largest clones hold approximately 7.6%. The entry originates in a study of regulatory T cells in long-lasting Graves disease. General study findings and limits: Persistent patients shared more public clonotypes (fewer than 3,000) than newly diagnosed patients (around 910).

Time point given: newly diagnosed GD, antithyroid drugs for less than 3 months. RNA from PBMCs was the source of the TCR library. These data are also associated with another study on T cells in Graves' hyperthyroidism and ophthalmopathy. According to that study: For the diagnoses, clinical symptoms, serum thyroxine and TRAb, thyroid ultrasound and orbital computed tomography were used. Initially, a first-round RT-PCR of the TCR CDR3 employed the HTBI primer set.

The receptor comes from a woman between 40 and 55 years old with Graves disease. This sample comprised peripheral blood mononuclear cells (PBMCs), obtained at new diagnosis, from a patient treated with antithyroid drugs.

CDR3 in amino acids: CASSLVGENNEQFF. The CDR3 bases are TGTGCCAGCAGCTTAGTGGGGGAGAACAATGAGCAGTTCTTC. This chain links TRBV11-3 with TRBJ2-1; D may correspond to TRBD1 or TRBD2 (5 bases each). Germline loops: CDR1 SGHNT, CDR2 YENEEA. This CDR3 has 14 residues. Trimming took 1 base from V and 5 from J, leaving 9 bases between them. Complete variable domain (other parts from reference TRBV11-3 and TRBJ2-1): EAGVVQSPRYKIIEKKQPVAFWCNPISGHNTLYWYLQNLGQGPELLIRYENEEAVDDSQLPKDRFSAERLKGVDSTLKIQPAELGDSAVYLCASSLVGENNEQFFGPGTRLTVL.